This TCR beta chain emerged from a study of beta chain features in type 1 diabetes. Study results and caveats: Because the template was cDNA, high-expressing cells might be over-represented. Type 1 diabetes patients had moderately but significantly shorter TCRB CDR3s in all four CD4+ subsets.

Expressed TCRB transcripts were sequenced, since all the RNA that had been isolated was reverse transcribed. Using immunoSEQ multiplex PCR, the repertoire was profiled, and TCRdb retains in-frame clones only, with some absent. The sample has about 340,000 clones, 9.3% seen once. Worth noting for this clone: Antigen specificity is unknown.

The TCR originated in a man aged 25-40 years with type 1 diabetes. The sample consisted of central memory CD4+ T cells from blood.

The CDR3 reads CSVELDAPNTQYF. CDR3 DNA sequence: TGCAGCGTTGAACTCGACGCCCCAAATACGCAGTATTTT. The rearrangement links TRBV29-1 to TRBJ2-3; D is uncertain. CDR1 and CDR2 from the germline V gene are SQVTM and ANQGSEA. V lost 2 bases to trimming and J lost 7 bases, with 13 bases between them. The CDR3 runs to 13 residues.